The source of this T cell receptor (beta chain) is a study of cytomegalovirus exposure and HLA in healthy donors. Study-wide results and caveats: Likely technical artifact: a cluster of highly shared sequence variants. Earlier analysis yielded a pattern in which most TCR beta V segments were productive about 87% or about 30% of the time.

This CDR3 is 14 amino acids long. Germline-derived CDR1 and CDR2 are MDHEN and SYDVKM. Researchers ran the PCR with 60 Vbeta and 13 Jbeta primers. TCRdb's copy holds only in-frame clones and misses some; the assay was immunoSEQ multiplex PCR. The sample holds about 98,000 clones; approximately 69% are singletons and the top ten take about 1.3%. A note on this clone: As yet, its antigen is unknown.

The TCR sequence derives from a female donor in good health and CMV-seronegative. The sample taken for sequencing was PBMCs. The rearrangement links TRBV28 to TRBJ1-4, with 7 bases matching TRBD1. The CDR3 sequence is CASRQGSYLEKLFF. The CDR3, as DNA: TGTGCGTCAAGACAGGGCTCGTACCTTGAAAAACTGTTTTTT.